This T cell receptor (beta chain) was identified in a study of blood T cell repertoires in COVID-19. Study in general: COVID-19 samples collected from the United States, Italy and Spain covered acute and convalescent phases. PBMCs, B-cell-depleted T cells, or T cells provided the cDNA or gDNA that made up the material.

As handled by the study authors: Using reference gene primer amplification, nucleated cell counts were estimated. Profiled with immunoSEQ multiplex PCR; TCRdb holds only in-frame clones, not every one. That table furnishes V, J and clone size, whereas the DNA furnished D and trimming. The profile shows 150,000 to 200,000 clones, around four fifths of them singletons. V was clipped by 5 bases and J by 2 bases, with 10 bases between them. From germline, CDR1 is MDHEN and CDR2 SYDVKM. This CDR3 has 14 amino acids. The receptor was derived from a woman aged 80 or over with active or convalescent COVID-19. Sequencing was carried out using peripheral blood. This chain links TRBV28 with TRBJ1-5; D is uncertain. CDR3 residues: CASSGGIRNQPQHF. The CDR3 DNA sequence: TGTGCCAGCAGTGGAGGCATTCGCAATCAGCCCCAGCATTTT.